Shown below are 18 T cell receptor beta chains from a single sample sequenced in a study of T-cell memory formation after mild COVID-19. TCRdb ran MiXCR on the 5' RACE reads and lists one entry per CDR3 protein. The sample lists 250,000 to 400,000 distinct CDR3 sequences, 13% to 15% occurring once. Sequencing was done on a sample of PBMCs or a T cell subset sorted from them (not recorded which). Receptors originate from a young man who had mild COVID-19 (a few samples of this study predate the infection). Cell type and time point are not known.

A few counts support this clonotype. The chain is built from TRBV7-2 and TRBJ2-4, with D perhaps being TRBD1 or TRBD2 (6 bases each). CDR3 length equals 15 residues. Germline V gives CDR1 SGHTA, CDR2 FQGNSA. The V gene lost 5 bases and the J gene lost 6 bases, with 17 bases spanning the gap. CDR3 DNA sequence: TGTGCCAGCAGCCCAGGAAGGGGGGATGGAAACATTCAGTACTTC. Protein: CASSPGRGDGNIQYF.

CDR3 DNA: TGTGCCAGCAGTAAAGGAGGGGCCAACGTCCTGACTTTC. Translation: CASSKGGANVLTF. The chain uses TRBV12-3 or TRBV12-4 and TRBJ2-6; D remains unclear. V was shortened by 5 bases and J by 4 bases, with 6 bases between the two germline ends. The CDR3 consists of 13 residues.

V gene TRBV4-3 combines with J gene TRBJ2-4; 7 bases are a match to TRBD1. Germline CDR1 reads LGHNA; CDR2 reads YSLEER. Germline trimming cut 0 bases from V and 4 bases from J; bases unmatched to any gene: 9. This CDR3 spans 17 amino acids. CDR3 protein: CASSQDVTGPRKNIQYF. The CDR3 coding sequence is TGCGCCAGCAGCCAAGACGTGACAGGGCCAAGAAAAAACATTCAGTACTTC.

The table lists this clonotype with a few counts. The chain carries TRBV5-5 and TRBJ1-2; tentative D call: TRBD1 (6 bases). The CDR3 is 13 amino acids. The germline V and J ends were trimmed by 2 bases and 3 bases, with 8 bases remaining between them. CDR1 and CDR2 (germline): SGHKS, YYEKEE (reference sequence). CDR3 in amino acids: CASSLEGDYGYTF. CDR3 nucleotides: TGTGCCAGCAGCTTAGAGGGGGACTATGGCTACACCTTC.

The V call is TRBV18, the J call TRBJ1-3; D unresolved. The CDR3 consists of 14 residues. Between the trimmed V and J ends, which lost 3 bases and 4 bases, there was a span of 10 bases. Germline V gene lookup returns CDR1 KGHSH and CDR2 LQKENI. CDR3 loop: CASSPTAEGNTIYF. CDR3 nucleotides: TGTGCCAGCTCACCCACCGCCGAAGGAAACACCATATATTTT.

This clonotype has a count of ten or more. The V call is TRBV20-1, the J call TRBJ1-6, with no clear D. CDR3 length equals 10 residues. Germline lookup yields CDR1 DFQATT and CDR2 SNEGSKA (reference sequence). V shed 3 bases and J shed 9 bases, with 3 bases lying between them. CDR3 DNA: TGCAGTGCTAGGGTTTCACCCCTCCACTTT. This translates into CSARVSPLHF.

The CDR3 is CASSEQGATETQYF. For the CDR3, the DNA is TGTGCCAGCAGTGAACAGGGGGCCACGGAGACCCAGTACTTC. The V call is TRBV2, the J call TRBJ2-5; 8 bases agree with TRBD1. The CDR3 totals 14 residues. Trimming took 2 bases from V and 5 from J; bases not matched to a gene: 4. Germline V gene data show CDR1 as SNHLY and CDR2 as FYNNEI.

J is TRBJ2-1 and V is TRBV12-3 or TRBV12-4; 10 nucleotides match TRBD2. Trimming removed 8 bases from V and 6 bases from J; junction bases left unmatched: 4. The CDR3 is made up of 13 amino acids. CDR3 in DNA: TGTGCCAGCGGACTAGCGGCCTCCAATGAGCAGTTCTTC. Encoded protein: CASGLAASNEQFF.

Here the CDR3 reads CAISRTSGGVGELFF. CDR3 in DNA: TGTGCCATTTCAAGGACTAGCGGGGGGGTCGGGGAGCTGTTTTTT. V is TRBV12-3 or TRBV12-4 and J is TRBJ2-2, with 15 nucleotides matching TRBD2. This CDR3 contains 15 residues. The junction had 7 bases not matched to a gene; V was cut back by 10 bases and J by 7 bases.

This sequence joins TRBV9 and TRBJ2-1, with D perhaps TRBD1 or TRBD2 (5 bases each). This CDR3 is 18 amino acids long. Germline CDR1 and CDR2: SGDLS and YYNGEE. Trimming took off 3 bases at V and 2 bases at J, with 21 bases between the two ends. This CDR3 reads CASSELRVGVWTYNEQFF. The CDR3 DNA reads TGTGCCAGCAGCGAGCTGCGGGTAGGGGTATGGACCTACAATGAGCAGTTCTTC.

In this sample, this clonotype turned up many times. The chain has TRBV4-3 and TRBJ1-5, with 10 bases that match TRBD1. The junction had 3 bases not matched to a gene; V was cut back by 0 bases and J by 7 bases. Per the germline V gene, CDR1 is LGHNA and CDR2 is YSLEER. The CDR3 has 15 amino acids. The CDR3 loop is CASSQDWTGGQPQHF. In DNA form, the CDR3 reads TGCGCCAGCAGCCAAGACTGGACAGGGGGGCAGCCCCAGCATTTT.

This clonotype was counted between two and nine times. The chain joins TRBV4-1 to TRBJ2-4; the D gene is possibly TRBD1 (6 bases). This CDR3 is 18 amino acids long. V dropped 2 bases and J dropped 0 bases, with 17 bases sitting between them. Germline V gives CDR1 MGHRA, CDR2 YSYEKL. The CDR3 DNA reads TGCGCCAGCAGCCAACTTGGGACATCTAGGGTAGCCAAAAACATTCAGTACTTC. Amino acid sequence: CASSQLGTSRVAKNIQYF.

This chain joins TRBV6-6 and TRBJ2-3; 8 nucleotides match TRBD2. CDR3 length: 15 amino acids. The V gene's germline CDR1 is MNHNY and CDR2 SVGAGI (reference sequence). Unmatched junction bases numbered 13, after V lost 7 bases and J lost 7 bases. CDR3 sequence reads: CASISSGGPMNTQYF. CDR3 DNA sequence: TGTGCCAGCATTTCCTCGGGGGGGCCGATGAATACGCAGTATTTT.

CDR3 protein: CASSLTGWGYGYTF. Here the CDR3 DNA reads TGTGCCAGCAGTCTAACAGGGTGGGGGTATGGCTACACCTTC. The J gene is TRBJ1-2, the V gene TRBV27; maybe TRBD1 (6 bases). Germline V lookup: CDR1 MNHEY, CDR2 SMNVEV (reference sequence). V gave up 5 bases and J gave up 5 bases, with 15 bases separating them. CDR3 length: 14 amino acids.

The CDR3 loop is CASSQVIYKLGLNTGELFF. The CDR3 region has the DNA TGCGCCAGCAGCCAAGTTATTTACAAGCTGGGACTAAACACCGGGGAGCTGTTTTTT. This chain joins TRBV4-3 and TRBJ2-2; 7 bases align to TRBD2. Germline-derived CDR1 and CDR2 are LGHNA and YSLEER. The CDR3 is 19 amino acids. After removal of 1 base from V and 2 bases from J, the junction contained 13 bases not matched to a gene.

This clonotype came up a few times. The chain recombines TRBV6-5 with TRBJ1-2, with a tentative D call TRBD1 (6 bases). Germline CDR1 and CDR2: MNHEY and SVGAGI. The CDR3 loop spans 13 amino acids. The germline V and J ends were trimmed by 5 bases and 5 bases, with 12 bases remaining between them. The CDR3 spells CASSPGHLYGYTF. In nucleotides, the CDR3 is TGTGCCAGCAGTCCGGGACACCTGTATGGCTACACCTTC.

This clonotype was counted at least ten times. The chain combines TRBV28 with TRBJ2-1; 8 bases fit TRBD2. Looked up from germline, CDR1 is MDHEN and CDR2 is SYDVKM. The CDR3 spans 13 residues. Germline trimming cut 1 base from V and 7 bases from J; bases unmatched to any gene: 0. The CDR3 sequence: CASSLSGGNEQFF. Here the CDR3 DNA reads TGTGCCAGCAGTTTATCGGGGGGGAATGAGCAGTTCTTC.

V usage is TRBV7-2 and J usage is TRBJ1-1; TRBD1 is a possible D gene (6 bases). Trimming removed 8 bases at V and 5 bases at J, with 18 bases between. This CDR3 comprises 14 residues. Per germline, CDR1 SGHTA and CDR2 FQGNSA. This chain's CDR3 is CASSLRDTVTEAFF. The CDR3 bases are TGTGCCAGCTCACTTCGGGACACGGTTACTGAAGCTTTCTTT.